This T cell receptor (beta chain) was observed in a study of technical replicates of blood from four donors. Germline trimming cut 3 bases from V and 3 bases from J; bases unmatched to any gene: 1. CDR1 is SGHAT, CDR2 FQNNGV, per germline. The CDR3 has 15 residues. Here immunoSEQ multiplex PCR was the method, and the copy in TCRdb shows in-frame clones only, minus some. The repertoire holds approximately 60,000 clones, with around 87% as singletons. This receptor was obtained from a human donor in good health. Some clones in this sample may be carry-over from other donors' samples. Sequenced material: PBMCs. The chain employs TRBV11-2 and TRBJ2-2; TRBD1 agrees at 10 bases. Here the CDR3 DNA reads TGTGCCAGCAGCTTCGGACAGGGGGACACCGGGGAGCTGTTTTTT. This translates into CASSFGQGDTGELFF.